This TCR beta chain was recovered during a study of blood T cell repertoires in COVID-19 (dated by TCRdb to about 2020). At the level of the whole study: Collaborator samples came from the United States, Italy and Spain and covered acute and convalescent phases of COVID-19. The material from the prospective study consisted of cDNA or gDNA derived from T cells, B-cell-depleted T cells, or PBMCs. The dataset comprised deeply sampled blood TCRbeta repertoires from subjects exposed to, actively infected with, or recovered from COVID-19. The repertoires were released in a freely available public database intended as a resource for research on the immune response to SARS-CoV-2. The samples were drawn from two sources: the first 160 participants of the ongoing ImmuneRACE study, and 1,200 or so subjects contributed by 6 global collaborators. Sample metadata almost always included a de-identified subject ID, COVID-19 status, age in years and sex. HLA class I and class II types, where available, came from metadata supplied by the sample provider rather than from assay-based typing.

Comments on this clone: Its antigen remains unidentified. No base-level quality is on record; no much larger clone is a single base apart.

TCRbeta CDR3 regions were amplified from genomic DNA using the immunoSEQ Assay, a bias-controlled multiplex PCR. In the authors' own workflow: The number of nucleated cells in each sample was estimated from the amplification of reference gene primers within the assay. Sequence reads were collapsed and filtered to measure the absolute abundance of every unique TCRbeta CDR3 rearrangement. For each sample, productive Simpson clonality was calculated as the square root of Simpson's diversity index over productive rearrangements. In TCRdb, the immuneACCESS table is reduced to in-frame sequences with V and J assigned. These tables do not hold every clone; where another copy was compared, an unresolved V gene accounts for under half, and the others remain unexplained. The V and J calls and clone size come from that table; D and trimming were worked out from the DNA. In all, the sample holds over 45,000 clones, and 87% of those were seen once. 6.5% of the sample goes to the ten largest clones.

The CDR3 runs 15 residues from the cysteine to the phenylalanine. This entry keeps only the CDR3 DNA: 45 bases, framed from base 1. The germline ends are 4 bases apart after V is trimmed by 0 bases and J by 0 bases. CDR1 and CDR2, per the germline V gene, are SGHRS and YFSETQ. Points the paper makes about the study in general: How much clinical and demographic metadata was included differed by source and by participant, and the metadata was provided uncurated.

The collaborating institutions used their own protocols to collect whole blood in K2EDTA tubes. Collaborator samples were shipped for TCRbeta analysis as frozen whole blood, isolated PBMCs, or DNA extracted from either sample type. Sequenced material: peripheral blood. This clonotype was obtained from a man in his forties or fifties with active COVID-19. The rearrangement joined TRBV5-1 to TRBJ2-6, with the D gene too uncertain to name. The bases read TGCGCCAGCAGCTTGGGGAGCTCTGGGGCCAACGTCCTGACTTTC. The encoded protein is CASSLGSSGANVLTF. Extended through the reference TRBV5-1 and TRBJ2-6 proteins, this CDR3 yields the full variable domain: KAGVTQTPRYLIKTRGQQVTLSCSPISGHRSVSWYQQTPGQGLQFLFEYFSETQRNKGNFPGRFSGRQFSNSRSEMNVSTLELGDSALYLCASSLGSSGANVLTFGAGSRLTVL.